Listed here are 27 T cell receptor beta chains from one sample, sequenced in a study of spatial heterogeneity in lung cancer. TCRdb itself ran the 5' RACE reads through MiXCR, one entry per CDR3 protein. The repertoire includes over 90,000 distinct CDR3 sequences, over 8.5% of them detected once, and roughly 7.2% sits in the top ten. Described time point: sample taken at primary tumor resection. The study sequenced unsorted whole RNA from tumor, nontumor lung or frozen PBMC. The sample consisted of PBMCs, taken at surgery. These receptors originate from a male donor with early-stage non-small cell lung cancer.

This clonotype was found a few times. The rearrangement joins TRBV6-5 to TRBJ1-1; D is unresolved. The CDR3 spans 13 residues. V lost 2 bases, J lost 4 bases, and 8 bases lay in between. Germline V lookup: CDR1 MNHEY, CDR2 SVGAGI. This CDR3 reads CASSYSWVTEAFF. The CDR3 DNA is TGTGCCAGCAGTTACAGTTGGGTCACTGAAGCTTTCTTT.

This clonotype came up many times. Here the CDR3 reads CASSLDDQPQHF. The CDR3, as DNA: TGTGCCAGCAGCTTAGACGACCAGCCCCAGCATTTT. V gene TRBV7-9 combines with J gene TRBJ1-5; D gene ambiguous. V shed 1 base and J shed 7 bases, with 5 bases lying between them. CDR1 and CDR2 (germline): SEHNR, FQNEAQ (reference sequence). CDR3 size: 12 residues.

This clonotype was picked up one time. A much larger clone lies one base from this, so it may be a read error. The rearrangement uses TRBV3-1 and TRBJ2-2; TRBD2 is a possible D gene (5 bases). V gave up 9 bases and J gave up 0 bases, with 14 bases separating them. The CDR3 is made up of 15 amino acids. Germline V gene sequence: CDR1 LGHDT, CDR2 YNNKEL (reference sequence). CDR3 bases: TGTGCCAGAAGCGCATGGGAGACGAACACCGGGGAGCTGTTTTTT. Its translation is CARSAWETNTGELFF.

This clonotype has a handful of counts. The chain has TRBV7-2 and TRBJ1-1; 7 bases map to TRBD1. CDR1 is SGHTA and CDR2 is FQGNSA in the germline V gene. The CDR3 consists of 14 residues. The trim removed 5 bases at V and 4 bases at J, leaving 7 bases unmatched. CDR3: CASSPNRGGTEAFF. CDR3 nucleotides: TGTGCCAGCAGCCCCAACAGGGGAGGCACTGAAGCTTTCTTT.

This clonotype showed up just a few times. CDR3 loop: CASSGEVTDTQYF. In DNA, the CDR3 is TGCGCCAGCAGCGGGGAGGTCACAGATACGCAGTATTTT. The V gene is TRBV5-1, the J gene TRBJ2-3, with TRBD2 as a possible D gene (6 bases). With 4 bases removed from V and 2 bases from J, the gap between germline ends came to 8 bases. The V gene's germline CDR1 is SGHRS and CDR2 YFSETQ. This CDR3 contains 13 residues.

In this sample, this clonotype turned up a few times. The chain joins TRBV28 to TRBJ2-2; the match to TRBD1 covers 10 bases. Germline V lookup: CDR1 MDHEN, CDR2 SYDVKM. J lost 7 bases, V lost 7 bases, and 9 bases had no gene match. The CDR3 runs to 15 residues. The CDR3 DNA reads TGTGCCAGCAAAACGACAGGGGGCCGTTTCGGGGAGCTGTTTTTT. As protein: CASKTTGGRFGELFF.

This clonotype was seen a handful of times. This chain joins TRBV7-2 and TRBJ1-5, with D possibly TRBD1 on 5 matching bases. The germline V gene encodes CDR1 SGHTA and CDR2 FQGNSA. The V gene lost 2 bases and the J gene lost 2 bases, with 10 bases spanning the gap. The CDR3 spans 15 residues. CDR3 loop: CASSLRQGGNQPQHF. The CDR3 nucleotides are TGTGCCAGCAGCTTAAGGCAGGGAGGCAATCAGCCCCAGCATTTT.

This sequence joins TRBV5-5 and TRBJ2-7, with D maybe TRBD2 (7 bases). The CDR3 totals 16 residues. V was cut by 1 base and J by 4 bases, with 18 bases left in between. Germline V gene data show CDR1 as SGHKS and CDR2 as YYEKEE (reference sequence). CDR3 bases: TGTGCCAGCAGCTTGAGTTCGGGGGGCGCGGAATACGAGCAGTACGTC. Its translation is CASSLSSGGAEYEQYV.

This clonotype came up a few times. V is TRBV29-1 and J is TRBJ1-1; 12 nucleotides align to TRBD1. Germline loops: CDR1 SQVTM, CDR2 ANQGSEA. The CDR3 covers 15 residues. V shed 3 bases and J 8 bases; nucleotides not matched to a gene: 10. In DNA, the CDR3 is TGCAGCGTTGACCTCCGGGACAGGGGGCTTGGAGAAGCTTTCTTT. Its translation: CSVDLRDRGLGEAFF.

This clonotype was observed many times. The V gene is TRBV29-1, the J gene TRBJ1-4, with TRBD1 as a possible D gene (5 bases). Germline V CDR1 and CDR2: SQVTM, ANQGSEA. This CDR3 comprises 12 residues. V lost 7 bases and J 3 bases, leaving 9 bases between the germline ends. CDR3 sequence reads: CSGGTANEKLFF. Written as DNA, the CDR3 is TGCAGCGGGGGGACGGCTAATGAAAAACTGTTTTTT. Based on the CDR3 plus reference TRBV29-1 and TRBJ1-4, the full variable domain is SAVISQKPSRDICQRGTSLTIQCQVDSQVTMMFWYRQQPGQSLTLIATANQGSEATYESGFVIDKFPISRPNLTFSTLTVSNMSPEDSSIYLCSGGTANEKLFFGSGTQLSVL.

V and J are TRBV20-1 and TRBJ2-7; no clear D. V dropped 4 bases and J dropped 5 bases, with 12 bases sitting between them. CDR1 is DFQATT and CDR2 is SNEGSKA in the germline V gene (reference sequence). This CDR3 spans 12 amino acids. The CDR3 sequence: CSAMAHGHEQYF. The CDR3 DNA reads as TGCAGTGCTATGGCACATGGCCACGAGCAGTACTTC.

The rearrangement links TRBV7-9 to TRBJ1-6, with D hard to call. The CDR3 is 14 amino acids. Germline assignment: CDR1 SEHNR and CDR2 FQNEAQ (reference sequence). V was shortened by 5 bases and J by 5 bases, with 10 bases between the two germline ends. Here the CDR3 reads CASSLLLDNSPLHF. The CDR3 region has the DNA TGTGCCAGCAGCCTACTCCTGGATAATTCACCCCTCCACTTT.

This clonotype has at least ten counts. The chain has TRBV28 and TRBJ2-7; 8 bases are shared with TRBD1. The CDR3 has 12 amino acids. CDR1 MDHEN and CDR2 SYDVKM come from the germline V gene. The trim removed 6 bases at V and 4 bases at J, leaving 2 bases unmatched. CDR3 sequence reads: CASRRTGYEQYF. The CDR3 DNA follows: TGTGCCAGCAGGCGGACAGGGTACGAGCAGTACTTC.

The chain has TRBV3-1 and TRBJ2-5; no clear D. V lost 1 base, J lost 10 bases, and 10 bases lay in between. The CDR3 extends over 12 amino acids. Germline-derived CDR1 and CDR2 are LGHDT and YNNKEL (reference sequence). This CDR3 reads CASSQVSGNQYF. DNA of the CDR3: TGTGCCAGCAGCCAAGTTTCAGGAAACCAGTACTTC.

This clonotype was counted between two and nine times. The chain recombines TRBV20-1 with TRBJ2-5, with D perhaps given as TRBD1 or TRBD2 (6 bases each). The CDR3 has 15 amino acids. V was trimmed by 1 base and J by 4 bases, leaving 16 bases between them. Germline CDR1 DFQATT, CDR2 SNEGSKA (reference sequence). The chain's CDR3 is CSARVATPGAETQYF. DNA of the CDR3: TGCAGTGCTAGAGTTGCTACTCCGGGGGCAGAGACCCAGTACTTC.

This clonotype was detected ten times or more. J is TRBJ1-1 and V is TRBV2, with D perhaps TRBD1 (5 bases). The germline V gene encodes CDR1 SNHLY and CDR2 FYNNEI. The CDR3 totals 13 residues. Between the trimmed V and J ends, which lost 2 bases and 5 bases, there was a span of 9 bases. The CDR3 sequence: CASSEMGGTEAFF. CDR3 sequence (DNA): TGTGCCAGCAGTGAAATGGGGGGAACTGAAGCTTTCTTT.

The chain recombines TRBV20-1 with TRBJ2-3; 8 bases line up with TRBD2. Germline V gene data show CDR1 as DFQATT and CDR2 as SNEGSKA (reference sequence). J lost 5 bases, V lost 5 bases, and 9 bases had no gene match. CDR3 length: 14 amino acids. CDR3 amino acids: CSAALREGQDTQYF. CDR3 DNA: TGCAGTGCTGCCCTACGGGAGGGCCAAGATACGCAGTATTTT.

This clonotype was detected only a few times. The chain recombines TRBV5-1 with TRBJ2-7, with TRBD1 matching over 10 bases. The V gene's germline CDR1 is SGHRS and CDR2 YFSETQ. Germline trimming cut 0 bases from V and 4 bases from J; bases unmatched to any gene: 4. The CDR3 runs 15 residues. The chain's CDR3 is CASSLGQGARYEQYF. In nucleotides, the CDR3 is TGCGCCAGCAGCTTGGGACAGGGGGCGAGGTACGAGCAGTACTTC.

On this clonotype itself: It is likely a read error, because the conserved phenylalanine at the end of the CDR3 is missing. This chain uses TRBV7-2 with TRBJ2-5, with a possible D match to TRBD2 (6 bases). Trimming left V 5 bases short and J 3 bases short, with 10 bases between. Germline V gene sequence: CDR1 SGHTA, CDR2 FQGNSA. The CDR3 has 13 residues. CDR3 sequence: CASSRLGKETQYS. DNA of the CDR3: TGTGCCAGCAGCCGACTAGGGAAAGAGACCCAGTACTCC.

This clonotype has at least ten counts. The chain carries TRBV11-2 and TRBJ2-7; 7 nucleotides align to TRBD1. The trim removed 5 bases at V and 3 bases at J, leaving 1 base unmatched. This CDR3 has 12 residues. Germline CDR1 is SGHAT and CDR2 is FQNNGV. CDR3: CASSGDSYEQYF. The CDR3 region has the DNA TGTGCCAGCAGCGGGGACAGCTACGAGCAGTACTTC.

This clonotype showed up just a few times. The rearrangement joins TRBV28 to TRBJ1-1; 8 bases match TRBD1. V trimming: 6 bases; J trimming: 0 bases; junction bases outside the gene matches: 12. Germline loops: CDR1 MDHEN, CDR2 SYDVKM. CDR3 length: 17 amino acids. The chain's CDR3 is CASRQDREGPMNTEAFF. CDR3 bases: TGTGCCAGCAGGCAGGACAGGGAGGGTCCTATGAACACTGAAGCTTTCTTT.

V and J are TRBV5-1 and TRBJ1-1, with D unresolved. Per germline, CDR1 SGHRS and CDR2 YFSETQ. Trimming removed 1 base from V and 1 base from J, with 11 bases in between. CDR3 length equals 15 residues. This chain's CDR3 is CASSLLGSSNTEAFF. CDR3 nucleotides: TGCGCCAGCAGCTTGTTGGGCAGCTCGAACACTGAAGCTTTCTTT.

The chain links TRBV29-1 to TRBJ2-3, with 12 bases that match TRBD2. With V trimmed by 6 bases and J by 4 bases, 5 bases remained unmatched. The CDR3 loop spans 14 amino acids. Germline loops: CDR1 SQVTM, CDR2 ANQGSEA. CDR3 protein: CSVRTSGNADTQYF. The CDR3 DNA sequence: TGCAGCGTACGGACTAGCGGGAACGCAGATACGCAGTATTTT.

This clonotype was seen at least ten times. The V call is TRBV9, the J call TRBJ2-3; D is unresolved. The CDR3 consists of 13 residues. Germline CDR1 and CDR2: SGDLS and YYNGEE. V dropped 2 bases and J dropped 4 bases, with 8 bases sitting between them. The CDR3: CASSVGSPDTQYF. The DNA for the CDR3 is TGTGCCAGCAGCGTTGGTAGCCCAGATACGCAGTATTTT.

The V and J genes are TRBV19 and TRBJ2-7, with a possible D match to TRBD1 (6 bases). V was clipped by 1 base and J by 3 bases, with 13 bases between them. The CDR3 is 15 amino acids. Germline CDR1 and CDR2: LNHDA and SQIVND (reference sequence). CDR3 nucleotide sequence: TGTGCCAGTAGTATAGCACCGAGCAGGGGCTACGAGCAGTACTTC. This gives the protein CASSIAPSRGYEQYF.

Many counts were recorded for this clonotype. The V and J genes are TRBV20-1 and TRBJ2-7; perhaps TRBD1 as D (5 bases). Germline-derived CDR1 and CDR2 are DFQATT and SNEGSKA (reference sequence). Trimming removed 0 bases at V and 4 bases at J, with 7 bases between. CDR3 length: 12 amino acids. The DNA of the CDR3 is TGCAGTGCTAGAGATCAGGGTTACGAGCAGTACTTC. Residues: CSARDQGYEQYF.

V gene TRBV18 combines with J gene TRBJ2-5; D is unclear. This CDR3 region has 13 residues. V was trimmed by 3 bases and J by 3 bases, leaving 8 bases between them. Germline V gene lookup returns CDR1 KGHSH and CDR2 LQKENI. The CDR3 sequence is CASSPIAKETQYF. The CDR3 DNA reads TGTGCCAGCTCACCGATAGCTAAAGAGACCCAGTACTTC.